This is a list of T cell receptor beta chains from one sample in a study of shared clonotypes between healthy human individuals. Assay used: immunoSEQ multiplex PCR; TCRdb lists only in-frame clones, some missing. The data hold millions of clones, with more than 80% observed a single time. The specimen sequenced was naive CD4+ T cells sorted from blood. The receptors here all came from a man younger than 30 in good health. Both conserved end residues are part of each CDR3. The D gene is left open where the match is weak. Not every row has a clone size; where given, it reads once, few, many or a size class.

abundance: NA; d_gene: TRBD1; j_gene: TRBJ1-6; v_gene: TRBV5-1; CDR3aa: CASSTGDRTSPLHF; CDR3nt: TGCGCCAGCAGCACGGGGGACAGGACCTCACCCCTCCACTTT
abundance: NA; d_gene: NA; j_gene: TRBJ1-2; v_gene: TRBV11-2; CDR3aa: CASSLDRDGYGYTF; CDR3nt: TGTGCCAGCAGCTTAGACAGGGATGGCTATGGCTACACCTTC
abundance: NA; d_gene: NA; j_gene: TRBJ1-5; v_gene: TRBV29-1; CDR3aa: CSVGRDNSQPQHF; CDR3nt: TGCAGCGTTGGTCGCGACAACAGTCAGCCCCAGCATTTT
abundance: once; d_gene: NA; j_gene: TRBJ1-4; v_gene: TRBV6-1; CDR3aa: CASSEFRGRPGANEKLFF; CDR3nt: TGTGCCAGCAGTGAATTTAGGGGTAGACCCGGGGCTAATGAAAAACTGTTTTTT
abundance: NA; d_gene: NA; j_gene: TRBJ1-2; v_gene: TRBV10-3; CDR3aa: CAISVGDGYTF; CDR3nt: TGTGCCATCAGCGTCGGAGATGGCTACACCTTC
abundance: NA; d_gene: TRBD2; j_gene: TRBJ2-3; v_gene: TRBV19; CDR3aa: CASSFTSGGRVDTQYF; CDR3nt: TGTGCCAGTAGTTTCACTAGCGGGGGACGAGTAGATACGCAGTATTTT
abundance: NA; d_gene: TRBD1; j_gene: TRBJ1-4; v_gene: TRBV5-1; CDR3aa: CASSGGQEGEKLFF; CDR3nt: TGCGCCAGCAGCGGGGGACAGGAGGGTGAAAAACTGTTTTTT
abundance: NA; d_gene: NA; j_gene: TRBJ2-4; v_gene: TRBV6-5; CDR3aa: CASSRGNIQYF; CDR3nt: TGTGCCAGCAGTCGGGGGAACATTCAGTACTTC
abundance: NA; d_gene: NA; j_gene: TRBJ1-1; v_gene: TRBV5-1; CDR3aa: CASSLGGPIGTEAFF; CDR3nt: TGCGCCAGCAGCTTGGGTGGACCTATTGGGACTGAAGCTTTCTTT
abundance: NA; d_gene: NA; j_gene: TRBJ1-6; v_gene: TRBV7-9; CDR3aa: CASSLDSGLYNSPLHF; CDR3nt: TGTGCCAGCAGCCTCGACAGTGGCCTTTATAATTCACCCCTCCACTTT
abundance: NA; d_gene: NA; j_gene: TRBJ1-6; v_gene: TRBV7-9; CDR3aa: CAYEVGDAYNSPLHF; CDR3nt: TGTGCCTACGAGGTCGGTGATGCCTATAATTCACCCCTCCACTTT
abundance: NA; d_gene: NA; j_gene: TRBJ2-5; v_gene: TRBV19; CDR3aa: CASSTGFRVQETQYF; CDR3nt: TGTGCCAGTAGTACCGGATTCAGGGTCCAAGAGACCCAGTACTTC
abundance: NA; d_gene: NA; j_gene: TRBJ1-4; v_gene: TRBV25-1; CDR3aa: CASSDRVATNEKLFF; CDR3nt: TGTGCCAGCAGTGATCGGGTAGCAACTAATGAAAAACTGTTTTTT
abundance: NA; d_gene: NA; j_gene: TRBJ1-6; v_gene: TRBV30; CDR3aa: CAWSASPGGPHF; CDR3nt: TGTGCCTGGAGTGCATCGCCAGGAGGCCCGCACTTT
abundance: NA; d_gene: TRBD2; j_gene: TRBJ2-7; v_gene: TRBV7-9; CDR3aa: CASRPRLAGLPKGDYEQYF; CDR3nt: TGTGCCAGCAGGCCCCGACTAGCGGGACTGCCTAAGGGGGACTACGAGCAGTACTTC
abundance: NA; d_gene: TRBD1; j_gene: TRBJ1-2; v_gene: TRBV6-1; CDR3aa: CASSEVGDRNYGYTF; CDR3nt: TGTGCCAGCAGTGAGGTTGGGGACAGGAACTATGGCTACACCTTC
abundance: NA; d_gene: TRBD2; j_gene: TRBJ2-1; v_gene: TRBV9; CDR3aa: CASSVTSGGFSYNEQFF; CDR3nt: TGTGCCAGCAGCGTCACTAGCGGGGGGTTCTCCTACAATGAGCAGTTCTTC
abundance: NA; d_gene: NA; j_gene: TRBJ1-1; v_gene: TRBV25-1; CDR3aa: CASSPGLNTEAFF; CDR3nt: TGTGCCAGCTCCCCGGGACTGAACACTGAAGCTTTCTTT
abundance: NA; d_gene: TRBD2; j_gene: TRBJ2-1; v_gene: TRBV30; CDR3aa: CAWSRRTSWIEQFF; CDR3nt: TGTGCCTGGAGCCGCAGGACTAGCTGGATTGAGCAGTTCTTC
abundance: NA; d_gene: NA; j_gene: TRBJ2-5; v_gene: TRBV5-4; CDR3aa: CASSFPAPGTQYF; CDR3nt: TGTGCCAGCAGCTTCCCGGCGCCAGGGACCCAGTACTTC